The 5 T cell receptor beta chains given below trace back to one sample, sequenced in a study of cytotoxic CD8 clonotypes in ibrutinib-treated CLL. Sequenced by immunoSEQ multiplex PCR; TCRdb stores in-frame clones only, minus some. Of roughly 70,000 clones detected, 90% appear once; the ten largest clones hold under 4%. The sequenced sample was PBMCs, obtained after 12 months of ibrutinib treatment. The source of these receptors is a human donor with chronic lymphocytic leukemia.

The chain combines TRBV14 with TRBJ1-2; maybe TRBD1 (5 bases). The V end was cut by 1 base, the J end by 9 bases, with 15 bases between. This CDR3 has 14 residues. Looked up from germline, CDR1 is SGHDN and CDR2 is FVKESK. The CDR3 nucleotides are TGTGCCAGCAGCCAAGTTCTAATTGAGGGGAGCTACACCTTC. Protein sequence: CASSQVLIEGSYTF.

This chain connects TRBV5-8 to TRBJ2-7, with 10 positions matching TRBD2. CDR1 SGHTS and CDR2 YDEGEE come from the germline V gene. The trim removed 2 bases at V and 5 bases at J, leaving 7 bases unmatched. The CDR3 loop spans 15 amino acids. As DNA, the CDR3 is TGTGCCAGCAGCTTAGGGTCTAGCGGGAGCAACGAGCAGTACTTC. Translation: CASSLGSSGSNEQYF.

J is TRBJ1-3 and V is TRBV7-3, with D hard to call. Germline loops: CDR1 SGHTA, CDR2 FQGTGA. The CDR3 totals 14 residues. V was clipped by 5 bases and J by 0 bases, with 8 bases between them. The CDR3 reads CASSTGNSGNTIYF. The CDR3 nucleotides are TGTGCCAGCAGCACCGGGAACTCTGGAAACACCATATATTTT.

The gene calls are TRBV5-1 and TRBJ1-3, with a tentative D call TRBD1 (5 bases). The CDR3 covers 16 residues. Per the germline V gene, CDR1 is SGHRS and CDR2 is YFSETQ. V was shortened by 3 bases and J by 0 bases, with 13 bases between the two germline ends. DNA for the CDR3: TGCGCCAGCAGCTCGGGGGACTTAAGCTCTGGAAACACCATATATTTT. It encodes CASSSGDLSSGNTIYF.

The rearrangement joins TRBV5-5 to TRBJ1-3; 10 bases line up with TRBD1. CDR1 and CDR2 (germline): SGHKS, YYEKEE (reference sequence). This CDR3 has 18 amino acids. V was clipped by 0 bases and J by 0 bases; unmatched bases: 6. CDR3 sequence (DNA): TGTGCCAGCAGCTTGGCCCGGGACAGGGGCCTCTCTGGAAACACCATATATTTT. Protein sequence: CASSLARDRGLSGNTIYF. The entire variable domain, with the rest obtained from reference TRBV5-5 and TRBJ1-3, is as follows: DAGVTQSPTHLIKTRGQQVTLRCSPISGHKSVSWYQQVLGQGPQFIFQYYEKEERGRGNFPDRFSARQFPNYSSELNVNALLLGDSALYLCASSLARDRGLSGNTIYFGEGSWLTVV.